The clone carrying this TCR beta chain has a single count. Its antigen is unknown. This PCR relied on a set of 60 Vbeta primers and 13 Jbeta primers. The table came from immunoSEQ multiplex PCR; TCRdb's copy has only in-frame clones and leaves some out. The sample holds more than 95,000 clones, 81% seen once. This entry belongs to a study of cytomegalovirus exposure and HLA in healthy donors. Overall study context: Out of roughly 200 million T cells, an earlier analysis found over 100 million unique TCR beta sequences in total.

General study results and limits: HLA allele associations emerged for around 15,000 TCR beta sequences in a later analysis, at 0.05 false discovery rate. Associated with cytomegalovirus, according to the listing, were 164 TCR beta chains.

Source material: PBMCs. The source is a man younger than 35 in good health and CMV-seropositive.

The DNA of the CDR3 is TGTGCCAGCAGCCAAGATGAGGCAGAGTACTACGAGCAGTACTTC. Its translation is CASSQDEAEYYEQYF. The chain couples TRBV4-2 to TRBJ2-7; the D is unclear. Trimming shortened V by 0 bases and J by 3 bases, and 12 bases separated the two germline ends. Germline-derived CDR1 and CDR2 are LGHNA and YNFKEQ. The CDR3 totals 15 residues.